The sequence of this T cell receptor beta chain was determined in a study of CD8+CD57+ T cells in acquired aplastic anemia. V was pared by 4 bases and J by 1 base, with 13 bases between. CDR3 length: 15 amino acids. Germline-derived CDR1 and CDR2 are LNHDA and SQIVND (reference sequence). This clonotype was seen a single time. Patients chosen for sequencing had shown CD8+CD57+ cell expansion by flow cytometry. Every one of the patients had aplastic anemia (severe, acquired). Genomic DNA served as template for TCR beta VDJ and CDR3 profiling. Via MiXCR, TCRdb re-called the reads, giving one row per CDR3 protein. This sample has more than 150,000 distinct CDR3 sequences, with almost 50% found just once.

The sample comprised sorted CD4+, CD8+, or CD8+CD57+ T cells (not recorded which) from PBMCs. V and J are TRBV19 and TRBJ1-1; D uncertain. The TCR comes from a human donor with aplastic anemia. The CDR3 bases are TGTGCCAGTAGTAGAGACCGGGGATCGAACACTGAAGCTTTCTTT. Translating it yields CASSRDRGSNTEAFF.